The 4 T cell receptor beta chains below were found in one sample sequenced in a study of graft-versus-host responses after intestinal transplantation. Their antigen targets remain unknown. Produced via immunoSEQ multiplex PCR; TCRdb's table is partial and in-frame only. The data show tens of thousands of clones, around 96% seen once. The sample here was unstimulated CD8+ T cells sorted from spleen or lymph node cells, taken before transplant. The receptors derive from a human donor who was the organ donor for an intestinal transplant.

The chain combines TRBV4-1 with TRBJ2-7; D not resolved. In germline, CDR1 is MGHRA, CDR2 YSYEKL. CDR3 length equals 14 residues. V was clipped by 1 base and J by 0 bases, with 7 bases between them. CDR3 in DNA: TGCGCCAGCAGCCAAGCAGTGGACTCCTACGAGCAGTACTTC. Translation gives CASSQAVDSYEQYF.

The chain employs TRBV6-6 and TRBJ1-4, with 7 bases lining up with TRBD1. Trimming took 8 bases from V and 7 from J; bases not matched to a gene: 13. The CDR3 spans 15 residues. CDR1 MNHNY and CDR2 SVGAGI come from the germline V gene (reference sequence). The CDR3 nucleotides read TGTGCCAGCCAGGCCGTCAGGGGGTCGGGTGAAAAACTGTTTTTT. Its protein product is CASQAVRGSGEKLFF.

This clone was detected once. For the CDR3, the DNA is TGTGCCAGCAGCGGACAGGGGGCCACGGAGACCCAGTACTTC. Translating gives CASSGQGATETQYF. The chain carries TRBV9 and TRBJ2-5; 10 nucleotides line up with TRBD1. The germline gives CDR1 SGDLS, CDR2 YYNGEE. Germline trimming cut 3 bases from V and 5 bases from J; bases unmatched to any gene: 4. The CDR3 is 14 amino acids.

This chain joins TRBV7-8 and TRBJ1-1; no clear D. The germline CDR1 and CDR2 sequences are SGHVS and FQNEAQ. V was pared by 1 base and J by 4 bases, with 13 bases between. This CDR3 is 15 amino acids long. CDR3 bases: TGTGCCAGCAGCTTAGGGTCTTGGGGTTCCACTGAAGCTTTCTTT. Translation gives CASSLGSWGSTEAFF. The full variable domain, in which reference TRBV7-8 and TRBJ1-1 provide the parts outside the CDR3, is GAGVSQSPRYKVAKRGQDVALRCDPISGHVSLFWYQQALGQGPEFLTYFQNEAQLDKSGLPSDRFFAERPEGSVSTLKIQRTQQEDSAVYLCASSLGSWGSTEAFFGQGTRLTVV.